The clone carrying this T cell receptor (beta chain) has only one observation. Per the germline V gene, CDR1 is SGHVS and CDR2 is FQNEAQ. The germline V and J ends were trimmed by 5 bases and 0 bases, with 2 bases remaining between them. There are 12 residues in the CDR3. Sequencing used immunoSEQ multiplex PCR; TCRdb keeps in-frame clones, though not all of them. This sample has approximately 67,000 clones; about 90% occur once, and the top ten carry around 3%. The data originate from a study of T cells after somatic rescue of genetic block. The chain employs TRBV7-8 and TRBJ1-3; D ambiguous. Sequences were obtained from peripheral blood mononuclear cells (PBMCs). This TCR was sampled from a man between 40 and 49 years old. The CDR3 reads CASSRSGNTIYF. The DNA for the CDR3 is TGTGCCAGCAGCCGCTCTGGAAACACCATATATTTT.